This section outlines one TCR beta chain sequence together with its context. Its antigen target is currently unknown. No qualities accompany the bases; no much larger clone lies one base away. Participants in the prospective study were enrolled through a virtual design, were aged 18 to 89 years, and lived in under 25 United States geographic areas. In the prospective study, cohorts were assigned on the basis of participant-reported clinical history obtained from a screening survey and a study questionnaire. ImmuneRACE Cohort 3 recovered participants were defined by two consecutive negative NP/OP PCR tests, healthcare professional clearance, or symptom resolution. Each participant in the prospective study had whole blood, serum and a nasopharyngeal or oropharyngeal swab collected by mobile phlebotomists. Prospective study participants could optionally give additional blood draws and questionnaires over a roughly two-month period. Prospective study blood samples were shipped either frozen or at room temperature before DNA extraction.

Its CDR3 holds 13 amino acids, cysteine through phenylalanine. Only the CDR3 DNA stays, 39 bases, in frame from base 1. From V the trimming removes 6 bases and from J it removes 8 bases, while the gene matches leave 9 bases of the junction unaccounted for. The immunoSEQ Assay, a bias-controlled multiplex PCR, was used to amplify TCRbeta CDR3 regions from genomic DNA. The published analysis was carried out like this. The number of nucleated cells in each sample was estimated by amplification of reference gene primers within the assay. Sequence reads were collapsed and filtered to measure the absolute abundance of every unique TCRbeta CDR3 rearrangement. For each sample, productive Simpson clonality was calculated as the square root of Simpson's diversity index over productive rearrangements. The immuneACCESS repertoire file appears here via TCRdb, limited to in-frame rearrangements. These files lack a portion of the clones; in checked studies, under half of the deficit traces to unresolved V genes, and the cause of the others is not known. That table furnishes V, J and clone size, whereas the DNA furnished D and trimming. The sample table holds some 150,000 clones, of which around four fifths were seen once. The ten largest clonotypes hold less than 7.5% of the sample.

The data belong to a study of blood T cell repertoires in COVID-19 (dated by TCRdb to 2020 to 2022). Background for the entire study: Samples covering the acute and convalescent phases of COVID-19 were provided by collaborators in the United States, Italy and Spain. The prospective study material was composed of cDNA or gDNA derived from T cells, B-cell-depleted T cells, or PBMCs. Subjects who had been exposed to COVID-19, were actively infected with it, or had recovered from it provided the deeply sampled blood TCRbeta repertoires that made up the dataset. A freely available public database, intended as a resource for researchers studying the immune response to SARS-CoV-2, is where the repertoires were released. The samples were drawn from the first 160 participants of the ongoing ImmuneRACE study and from 950 to 1,500 subjects provided by 6 global collaborators. A de-identified subject ID, COVID-19 status, age in years and sex were almost always included in the sample metadata. Where HLA class I and class II types were available, the types were taken from metadata supplied by the sample provider, not from assay-based typing.

The investigation overall reported the following: Clinical and demographic metadata were provided uncurated, with the amount varying by source and participant.

This sequence was found in a woman aged 45-65 years who had recovered from COVID-19. The rearrangement joined TRBV12-3 or TRBV12-4 to TRBJ1-1; 7 junctional bases match TRBD1. The sample taken for sequencing was PBMCs or T cells enriched from blood (not recorded which). CDR3 region: CASSHYRGTEAFF. The nucleotide sequence is TGTGCCAGCAGCCATTACAGGGGCACAGAAGCTTTCTTT.